This T cell receptor beta chain appears in the sequencing data of a study of cytomegalovirus exposure and HLA in healthy donors. The PCR made use of 60 Vbeta and 13 Jbeta primers. The assay was immunoSEQ multiplex PCR, and TCRdb's table has in-frame clones only and misses some. The table includes 69,000 or so clones, about 78% detected once. Deletions cut 0 bases from V and 0 bases from J, with 9 bases between. This CDR3 has 16 residues. Per germline, CDR1 SGDLS and CDR2 YYNGEE. The chain recombines TRBV9 with TRBJ2-2; D gene ambiguous. The material sequenced was PBMCs. The sequence came from a man in his late teens or twenties in good health and CMV-seronegative. DNA for the CDR3: TGTGCCAGCAGCGTAGATGGCAGATCGAACACCGGGGAGCTGTTTTTT. Protein product: CASSVDGRSNTGELFF.